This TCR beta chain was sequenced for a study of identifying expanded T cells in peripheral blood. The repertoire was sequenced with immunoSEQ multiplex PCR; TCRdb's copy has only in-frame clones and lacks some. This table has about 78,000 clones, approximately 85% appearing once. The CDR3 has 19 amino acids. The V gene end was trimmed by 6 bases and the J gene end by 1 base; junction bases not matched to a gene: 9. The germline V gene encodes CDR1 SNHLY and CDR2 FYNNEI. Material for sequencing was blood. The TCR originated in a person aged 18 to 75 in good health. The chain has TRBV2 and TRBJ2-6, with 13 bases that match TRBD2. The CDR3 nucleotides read TGTGCCAGCAGCGCCCGGGGACTAGCGGGGAGATCTGGGGCCAACGTCCTGACTTTC. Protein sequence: CASSARGLAGRSGANVLTF.